This T cell receptor beta chain was found in a study of T-cell memory formation after mild COVID-19. Study-wide points: Clones that contracted from day 15 to 85 were balanced CD4/CD8, while later expanders leaned CD4+.

In this sample, this clonotype turned up a few times. Its antigen is undetermined. Germline V CDR1 and CDR2: MNHNS, SASEGT. Trimming cost V 11 bases and J 3 bases; bases outside gene matches: 6. CDR3 length equals 13 residues. TCRdb reanalysed the 5' RACE reads using MiXCR and keeps one entry per CDR3 protein. Of under 550,000 distinct CDR3 sequences in the sample, more than 15% were seen once. This TCR was recovered from a man younger than 30 who had mild COVID-19 (a few samples of this study predate the infection). Cell type and time point are not known. The sequencing sample was made of PBMCs or a T cell subset sorted from them (not recorded which). V and J are TRBV6-1 and TRBJ2-1; 8 nucleotides match TRBD1. The CDR3 is CASGQASYNEQFF. The CDR3 DNA reads TGTGCCTCGGGACAGGCTAGCTACAATGAGCAGTTCTTC.